The 27 T cell receptor beta chains below were found in one sample sequenced in a study of T-cell memory formation after mild COVID-19. TCRdb processed the 5' RACE reads anew with MiXCR; each CDR3 protein has one entry. Of approximately 210,000 distinct CDR3 sequences in the sample, about 10% are singletons; the top ten hold roughly 3%. The specimen sequenced was PBMCs or a T cell subset sorted from them (not recorded which). The receptors derive from a young man who had mild COVID-19 (a few samples of this study predate the infection). Cell type and time point are not known.

This clonotype was recorded at least ten times. This chain uses TRBV5-1 with TRBJ1-6; TRBD1 is a possible D gene (5 bases). V lost 2 bases, J lost 8 bases, and 8 bases lay in between. From germline, CDR1 is SGHRS and CDR2 YFSETQ. This CDR3 comprises 13 residues. CDR3 region: CASSLKQDSPLHF. The CDR3 DNA is TGCGCCAGCAGCTTAAAACAGGATTCACCCCTCCACTTT.

This clonotype was found once. As DNA, the CDR3 is TGTGCCAGCAGGGGGACTATCAGGGGAGAGACCCAGTACTTC. Its translation is CASRGTIRGETQYF. V usage is TRBV7-8 and J usage is TRBJ2-5; D may be TRBD2 (7 bases). V lost 6 bases and J lost 4, with 15 bases in between. The germline CDR1 and CDR2 sequences are SGHVS and FQNEAQ. The CDR3 length is 14 residues.

The chain joins TRBV12-3 or TRBV12-4 to TRBJ2-7, with D uncertain. Trimming took off 6 bases at V and 2 bases at J, with 11 bases between the two ends. The CDR3 is made up of 13 amino acids. The CDR3 DNA reads TGTGCCAGCAGACCCTGGACGACCTACGAGCAGTACGTC. Its protein is CASRPWTTYEQYV.

This sequence joins TRBV4-1 and TRBJ2-3; TRBD2 agrees at 14 bases. There are 17 residues in the CDR3. Germline loops: CDR1 MGHRA, CDR2 YSYEKL. J lost 4 bases, V lost 4 bases, and 7 bases had no gene match. CDR3 sequence: CASSRRLAGGIPDTQYF. DNA of the CDR3: TGCGCCAGCAGCCGTCGACTAGCGGGGGGGATCCCAGATACGCAGTATTTT.

The chain links TRBV10-3 to TRBJ2-5, with D perhaps TRBD2 (6 bases). The V gene's germline CDR1 is ENHRY and CDR2 SYGVKD. Trimming pared 4 bases from V and 3 bases from J, leaving 9 bases between. The CDR3 sequence is 13 residues long. DNA of the CDR3: TGTGCCATCAGTGGGGGCGGGGAAGAGACCCAGTACTTC. Residues: CAISGGGEETQYF.

This chain joins TRBV4-2 and TRBJ1-1, with D tentatively TRBD1 (6 bases). The CDR3 covers 14 residues. Looked up from germline, CDR1 is LGHNA and CDR2 is YNFKEQ. Trimming removed 4 bases from V and 3 bases from J, with 12 bases in between. The CDR3 coding sequence is TGTGCCAGCAGCCCACGGGGGGCTGACACTGAAGCTTTCTTT. Its protein is CASSPRGADTEAFF.

This clonotype was detected a few times. V and J are TRBV10-3 and TRBJ1-1, with 7 nucleotides matching TRBD1. CDR1 is ENHRY and CDR2 is SYGVKD in the germline V gene. With V trimmed by 5 bases and J by 5 bases, 2 bases remained unmatched. The CDR3 extends over 12 amino acids. As DNA, the CDR3 is TGTGCCATCAGTCAGGGGGGGACTGAAGCTTTCTTT. It codes for CAISQGGTEAFF.

CDR3 in amino acids: CASSLEGQGGEFF. CDR3 nucleotides: TGTGCCAGCAGCTTAGAGGGGCAGGGGGGTGAGTTCTTC. The chain recombines TRBV7-9 with TRBJ2-1, with D possibly TRBD1 on 7 matching bases. The CDR3 is 13 amino acids. The V end lost 1 base, the J end lost 14 bases, and 15 bases lay between the germline ends. Germline V lookup: CDR1 SEHNR, CDR2 FQNEAQ (reference sequence).

This clonotype has only a few counts. This chain connects TRBV18 to TRBJ2-1, with D unclear. Germline values: CDR1 KGHSH, CDR2 LQKENI. The CDR3 consists of 15 residues. V was shortened by 8 bases and J by 1 base, with 15 bases between the two germline ends. This CDR3 is CASQVRAVSYNEQFF. CDR3 DNA sequence: TGTGCCAGCCAAGTTAGGGCAGTTTCCTACAATGAGCAGTTCTTC.

This clonotype was counted between two and nine times. This chain connects TRBV6-6 to TRBJ1-5; 7 nucleotides agree with TRBD1. Losses at the gene ends were 0 bases for V and 1 base for J; bases not matched to a gene: 3. The CDR3 length is 16 residues. Germline-derived CDR1 and CDR2 are MNHNY and SVGAGI (reference sequence). The CDR3 is CASSYSTGNSNQPQHF. The CDR3 DNA is TGTGCCAGCAGTTACTCGACAGGGAACAGCAATCAGCCCCAGCATTTT.

The rearrangement uses TRBV6-5 and TRBJ2-5; D is undetermined. The CDR3 totals 14 residues. Germline values: CDR1 MNHEY, CDR2 SVGAGI. The ends were cut back, 7 bases at V and 5 bases at J, with 17 bases in the middle. The CDR3 DNA reads as TGTGCCAGCAAACCCCGAACCACGGTTGAGACCCAGTACTTC. It yields the protein CASKPRTTVETQYF.

The table lists this clonotype with many counts. The chain links TRBV1 to TRBJ1-5. TRBV1 is classified as a pseudogene. This CDR3 spans 13 amino acids. CDR3 protein: CTSARAWREHQHF. In DNA, the CDR3 is TGCACCAGTGCTAGGGCTTGGAGGGAGCATCAGCATTTT.

The genes are TRBV20-1 and TRBJ2-3; D ambiguous. Trimming pared 6 bases from V and 3 bases from J, leaving 13 bases between. CDR1 DFQATT and CDR2 SNEGSKA come from the germline V gene (reference sequence). The CDR3 sequence is 13 residues long. The CDR3 reads CSAHPPGTDTQYF. The CDR3 nucleotides are TGCAGTGCGCATCCCCCCGGGACAGATACGCAGTATTTT.

This clonotype was detected only a few times. CDR3 loop: CASSVNGGAVEEQYF. CDR3 in DNA: TGTGCCAGCAGTGTAAACGGGGGGGCCGTGGAAGAGCAGTACTTC. The genes are TRBV2 and TRBJ2-7; 8 nucleotides line up with TRBD2. The CDR3 runs to 15 residues. V gave up 4 bases and J gave up 7 bases; unmatched junction bases: 12. Germline CDR1 reads SNHLY; CDR2 reads FYNNEI. The entire variable domain, with the rest obtained from reference TRBV2 and TRBJ2-7, is as follows: EPEVTQTPSHQVTQMGQEVILRCVPISNHLYFYWYRQILGQKVEFLVSFYNNEISEKSEIFDDQFSVERPDGSNFTLKIRSTKLEDSAMYFCASSVNGGAVEEQYFGPGTRLTVT.

V is TRBV7-2 and J is TRBJ2-2, with unresolved D. The CDR3 runs to 15 residues. In germline, CDR1 is SGHTA, CDR2 FQGNSA. V was clipped by 4 bases and J by 6 bases, with 15 bases between them. The CDR3 DNA is TGTGCCAGCAGCTCCGGGCTCCCCAAGGCCGGGGAGCTGTTTTTT. The encoded protein is CASSSGLPKAGELFF.

This clonotype was seen a handful of times. J is TRBJ2-7 and V is TRBV12-3 or TRBV12-4; TRBD2 matches 8 bases. This CDR3 is built from 13 residues. V dropped 3 bases and J dropped 4; count of bases not matched to a gene: 2. As DNA, the CDR3 is TGTGCCAGCAGTTTCCAGCGGGGGTACGAGCAGTACGTC. Protein sequence: CASSFQRGYEQYV.

This clonotype was found a few times. The J gene is TRBJ2-7, the V gene TRBV6-5, with TRBD1 matching over 8 bases. Germline CDR1 reads MNHEY; CDR2 reads SVGAGI. The CDR3 is made up of 12 amino acids. J gave up 11 bases and V 6 bases, and 9 bases lay outside the gene matches. The CDR3 protein is CASRRQDRGEYF. CDR3 nucleotides: TGTGCCAGCAGGCGCCAAGACAGGGGAGAGTACTTC.

This clonotype has a handful of counts. This chain joins TRBV7-9 and TRBJ2-3; a weak D match, TRBD2 (6 bases). Germline-derived CDR1 and CDR2 are SEHNR and FQNEAQ (reference sequence). Trimming stripped 0 bases from V and 0 bases from J, with 10 bases between. This CDR3 has 16 residues. The CDR3 DNA reads TGTGCCAGCAGCTTAGCTAGCGGTTCTAGCACAGATACGCAGTATTTT. It codes for CASSLASGSSTDTQYF. Looking up the rest from reference TRBV7-9 and TRBJ2-3 gives the full variable domain: DTGVSQNPRHKITKRGQNVTFRCDPISEHNRLYWYRQTLGQGPEFLTYFQNEAQLEKSRLLSDRFSAERPKGSFSTLEIQRTEQGDSAMYLCASSLASGSSTDTQYFGPGTRLTVL.

There are many counts of this clonotype. The chain is built from TRBV7-2 and TRBJ1-1; tentative D call: TRBD1 (6 bases). CDR3 size: 12 residues. CDR1 SGHTA and CDR2 FQGNSA come from the germline V gene. The V end was cut by 3 bases, the J end by 10 bases, with 12 bases between. In DNA, the CDR3 is TGTGCCAGCAGCTTGGGGGCTTGGGGAGCTTTCTTT. This translates into CASSLGAWGAFF.

The table lists this clonotype with a few counts. The chain employs TRBV12-3 or TRBV12-4 and TRBJ1-1; D might be TRBD1 (5 bases). With 5 bases removed from V and 5 bases from J, the gap between germline ends came to 12 bases. The CDR3 covers 13 residues. CDR3 in DNA: TGTGCCAGCAGTCGACAGTGGGGGACTGAAGCTTTCTTT. It codes for CASSRQWGTEAFF.

This sequence joins TRBV18 and TRBJ1-1; D is ambiguous. The CDR3 sequence is 15 residues long. Germline V gives CDR1 KGHSH, CDR2 LQKENI. V lost 3 bases, J lost 1 base, and 12 bases lay in between. CDR3 in amino acids: CASSPVLPRNTEAFF. The CDR3 region has the DNA TGTGCCAGCTCACCTGTTTTGCCGAGGAACACTGAAGCTTTCTTT.

This clonotype came up a few times. The rearrangement links TRBV4-3 to TRBJ2-2, with D possibly TRBD1 on 6 matching bases. V dropped 0 bases and J dropped 5 bases, with 13 bases sitting between them. Looked up from germline, CDR1 is LGHNA and CDR2 is YSLEER. The CDR3 contains 16 residues. CDR3 coding DNA: TGCGCCAGCAGCCAAGAGCAGGGGTGGGGTACCGGGGAGCTGTTTTTT. This gives the protein CASSQEQGWGTGELFF.

J is TRBJ2-5 and V is TRBV7-3, with 9 bases lining up with TRBD2. Trimming cost V 1 base and J 3 bases; bases outside gene matches: 9. Per germline, CDR1 SGHTA and CDR2 FQGTGA. The CDR3 has 17 residues. CDR3 sequence: CASSLKGGSGGEETQYF. DNA for the CDR3: TGTGCCAGCAGCTTAAAGGGTGGTAGCGGGGGAGAAGAGACCCAGTACTTC.

This clonotype has only a few counts. The chain joins TRBV20-1 to TRBJ2-1; the D is unclear. Germline CDR1 DFQATT, CDR2 SNEGSKA (reference sequence). This CDR3 is 10 amino acids long. CDR3 bases: TGCGGAGTGGGGTACAATGAGCAGTTCTTC. Its translation: CGVGYNEQFF.

This clonotype has just a few counts. The chain combines TRBV5-1 with TRBJ1-4; D unresolved. This CDR3 is built from 15 residues. V lost 4 bases, J lost 5 bases, and 15 bases lay in between. Germline-derived CDR1 and CDR2 are SGHRS and YFSETQ. The CDR3 is CASSPGQAGNEKLFF. The CDR3 nucleotides are TGCGCCAGCAGCCCCGGGCAGGCCGGGAATGAAAAACTGTTTTTT.

This clonotype was seen repeatedly, ten times or more. The chain has TRBV28 and TRBJ2-7, with TRBD2 as a possible D gene (6 bases). The CDR3 consists of 14 residues. V was trimmed by 5 bases and J by 5 bases, leaving 16 bases between them. From germline, CDR1 is MDHEN and CDR2 SYDVKM. The CDR3: CASSAPGRTHEQYV. DNA for the CDR3: TGTGCCAGCAGTGCTCCAGGGAGGACCCACGAGCAGTACGTC.

The chain combines TRBV15 with TRBJ2-5; D gene ambiguous. From germline, CDR1 is LNHNV and CDR2 YYDKDF (reference sequence). This CDR3 is built from 14 residues. V was cut by 3 bases and J by 0 bases, with 8 bases left in between. The CDR3 protein is CATSSSRNQETQYF. The DNA of the CDR3 is TGTGCCACCAGCAGTAGTAGGAACCAAGAGACCCAGTACTTC.